The next 22 T cell receptor beta chains were all read from a single sample in a study of blood T cell repertoires in COVID-19. Data came from immunoSEQ multiplex PCR; TCRdb stores just in-frame clones and leaves some out. The sample includes around 300,000 clones, around 87% of them seen just once. Sequencing was performed on PBMCs or T cells enriched from blood (not recorded which). Every receptor here comes from a woman aged 18-29 years who had recovered from COVID-19.

This chain uses TRBV19 with TRBJ2-3; D may be TRBD1 (5 bases). The CDR3 contains 14 residues. V lost 8 bases to trimming and J lost 2 bases, with 14 bases between them. The germline gives CDR1 LNHDA, CDR2 SQIVND (reference sequence). In DNA, the CDR3 is TGTGCCAGTGGGTTCCAGGGTCTCACAGATACGCAGTATTTT. It codes for CASGFQGLTDTQYF.

The chain uses TRBV2 and TRBJ1-5; maybe TRBD1 (5 bases). There are 12 residues in the CDR3. The germline CDR1 and CDR2 sequences are SNHLY and FYNNEI. With 8 bases removed from V and 6 bases from J, the gap between germline ends came to 11 bases. CDR3 bases: TGTGCCAGCGGCCAGGGAAGTCAGCCCCAGCATTTT. Protein: CASGQGSQPQHF. Supplemented by reference TRBV2 and TRBJ1-5, the full variable domain reads EPEVTQTPSHQVTQMGQEVILRCVPISNHLYFYWYRQILGQKVEFLVSFYNNEISEKSEIFDDQFSVERPDGSNFTLKIRSTKLEDSAMYFCASGQGSQPQHFGDGTRLSIL.

The chain carries TRBV6-5 and TRBJ1-6, with D perhaps TRBD1 (6 bases). The V end was cut by 6 bases, the J end by 8 bases, with 11 bases between. Germline CDR1 is MNHEY and CDR2 is SVGAGI. CDR3 length: 13 residues. The CDR3: CASRPGQYSPLHF. The CDR3 bases are TGTGCCAGCAGACCCGGACAGTATTCACCCCTCCACTTT.

This chain links TRBV15 with TRBJ2-1; 8 bases are a match to TRBD2. V was clipped by 1 base and J by 5 bases; unmatched bases: 4. Looked up from germline, CDR1 is LNHNV and CDR2 is YYDKDF (reference sequence). The CDR3 contains 15 residues. The DNA of the CDR3 is TGTGCCACCAGCAGAGTTTTTAGCGGGGACAATGAGCAGTTCTTC. This gives the protein CATSRVFSGDNEQFF.

V usage is TRBV6-5 and J usage is TRBJ2-7; no firm D call. The V gene's germline CDR1 is MNHEY and CDR2 SVGAGI. Trimming removed 6 bases from V and 3 bases from J, with 18 bases in between. The CDR3 runs to 15 residues. The CDR3 DNA reads as TGTGCCAGCAGAGATCTAGGTACTCCCGTCTACGAGCAGTACTTC. Its translation is CASRDLGTPVYEQYF.

The chain is built from TRBV19 and TRBJ1-4, with 7 bases fitting TRBD1. The CDR3 sequence is 15 residues long. Losses at the gene ends were 6 bases for V and 8 bases for J; bases not matched to a gene: 12. Looked up from germline, CDR1 is LNHDA and CDR2 is SQIVND (reference sequence). CDR3 coding DNA: TGTGCCAGTAGCCGACAGGGCGGGTTGAGCGAAAAACTGTTTTTT. This gives the protein CASSRQGGLSEKLFF. Combining the CDR3 with reference TRBV19 and TRBJ1-4 gives the whole variable domain DGGITQSPKYLFRKEGQNVTLSCEQNLNHDAMYWYRQDPGQGLRLIYYSQIVNDFQKGDIAEGYSVSREKKESFPLTVTSAQKNPTAFYLCASSRQGGLSEKLFFGSGTQLSVL.

This chain uses TRBV5-1 with TRBJ2-5, with 8 positions matching TRBD2. The length of the CDR3 is 17 residues. CDR1 is SGHRS, CDR2 YFSETQ, per germline. The junction had 12 bases not matched to a gene; V was cut back by 4 bases and J by 1 base. In nucleotides, the CDR3 is TGCGCCAGCAGCCCCGGGACTAGAGGTCTCGGCCAAGAGACCCAGTACTTC. As protein: CASSPGTRGLGQETQYF.

The rearrangement uses TRBV24-1 and TRBJ2-3, with D perhaps TRBD2 (6 bases). V shed 4 bases and J shed 4 bases, with 14 bases lying between them. The CDR3 consists of 15 residues. Germline CDR1 is KGHDR and CDR2 is SFDVKD. Written as DNA, the CDR3 is TGTGCCACCAGTGAGCTTAAGGAGGGCGCAGATACGCAGTATTTT. This encodes CATSELKEGADTQYF.

The chain combines TRBV12-5 with TRBJ1-5; D remains unclear. CDR3 size: 16 residues. The V end was cut by 6 bases, the J end by 0 bases, with 15 bases between. Looked up from germline, CDR1 is LGHNT and CDR2 is FRNRAP. Written as DNA, the CDR3 is TGTGCTAGTGGCCTATCGCCTTTTAGTAGCAATCAGCCCCAGCATTTT. It translates to CASGLSPFSSNQPQHF.

A note on this clone: A junction end diverges from the germline sequence, so it may reflect a read error. The V and J genes are TRBV7-3 and TRBJ2-1, with 7 nucleotides matching TRBD2. The CDR3 loop spans 17 amino acids. Germline-derived CDR1 and CDR2 are SGHTA and FQGTGA. CDR3 sequence: CAGSLRPGLGRYNEQFF. In DNA, the CDR3 is TGTGCCGGCAGCTTACGCCCCGGACTAGGTCGTTACAATGAGCAGTTCTTC.

The chain joins TRBV3-1 (or the pseudogene TRBV3-2) to TRBJ1-2; no clear D gene. Trimming removed 1 base from V and 4 bases from J, with 13 bases in between. The germline V gene has CDR1 LGHDT and CDR2 YNNKEL (reference sequence). This CDR3 contains 15 residues. CDR3 nucleotides: TGTGCCAGCAGCCAAGCCCTGGAGCAGAGCTATGGCTACACCTTC. As protein: CASSQALEQSYGYTF.

J is TRBJ1-1 and V is TRBV5-6; the D gene is possibly TRBD1 (5 bases). Germline values: CDR1 SGHDT, CDR2 YYEEEE. The length of the CDR3 is 13 residues. The V end was cut by 3 bases, the J end by 7 bases, with 13 bases between. The CDR3 bases are TGTGCCAGCAGCTCCGGGGGGTCAAGTGAAGCTTTCTTT. As protein: CASSSGGSSEAFF.

This chain joins TRBV7-9 and TRBJ2-1; D not resolved. The V gene's germline CDR1 is SEHNR and CDR2 FQNEAQ (reference sequence). The CDR3 length is 11 residues. Trimming cost V 0 bases and J 13 bases, with 7 bases left between them. The CDR3 reads CASSLAPGQFF. In nucleotides, the CDR3 is TGTGCCAGCAGCTTAGCGCCAGGACAGTTCTTC.

V usage is TRBV18 and J usage is TRBJ1-5; 8 bases are shared with TRBD1. V lost 6 bases to trimming and J lost 4 bases; unmatched junction nucleotides: 5. Germline V gene data show CDR1 as KGHSH and CDR2 as LQKENI. The CDR3 length is 14 residues. In nucleotides, the CDR3 is TGTGCCAGCTCCCCGACAGGGGTAAATCAGCCCCAGCATTTT. It is translated as CASSPTGVNQPQHF.

V is TRBV7-8 and J is TRBJ1-1; D is undetermined. Germline lookup yields CDR1 SGHVS and CDR2 FQNEAQ. Trimming took off 4 bases at V and 6 bases at J, with 12 bases between the two ends. The CDR3 covers 13 residues. Written as DNA, the CDR3 is TGTGCCAGCAGCTCCCTGGATCGGGCTGAAGCTTTCTTT. Encoded protein: CASSSLDRAEAFF.

The CDR3 coding sequence is TGTGCCAGCAGTTTAGGGAGCTCCTACGAGCAGTACTTC. Residues: CASSLGSSYEQYF. The gene calls are TRBV12-3 or TRBV12-4 and TRBJ2-7; D is unclear. This CDR3 is built from 13 residues. V lost 1 base and J 0 bases, leaving 4 bases between the germline ends.

This chain connects TRBV29-1 to TRBJ2-1; TRBD2 agrees at 7 bases. The germline V gene encodes CDR1 SQVTM and CDR2 ANQGSEA. This CDR3 is 15 amino acids long. V shed 5 bases and J 0 bases; nucleotides not matched to a gene: 7. The CDR3 nucleotides read TGCAGCGTTAGGTACGGGGGGTCCTCCTACAATGAGCAGTTCTTC. Translated: CSVRYGGSSYNEQFF.

This clone was recorded only once. The chain combines TRBV18 with TRBJ2-3; 10 nucleotides line up with TRBD2. Trimming cost V 4 bases and J 6 bases; bases outside gene matches: 7. The CDR3 runs 15 residues. CDR1 KGHSH and CDR2 LQKENI come from the germline V gene. The CDR3 region has the DNA TGTGCCAGCTCACTCACTAGCGGGGACCAGGATACGCAGTATTTT. It specifies CASSLTSGDQDTQYF.

The chain combines TRBV7-2 with TRBJ1-1; D not resolved. CDR1 is SGHTA and CDR2 is FQGNSA in the germline V gene. V was clipped by 7 bases and J by 5 bases, with 17 bases between them. CDR3 length: 14 amino acids. The CDR3 region is CASTPLGKRTEAFF. DNA of the CDR3: TGTGCCAGCACCCCTCTCGGGAAGAGGACTGAAGCTTTCTTT.

The chain is built from TRBV20-1 and TRBJ1-6, with unresolved D. Germline V gives CDR1 DFQATT, CDR2 SNEGSKA (reference sequence). Trimming pared 3 bases from V and 1 base from J, leaving 10 bases between. This CDR3 is 15 amino acids long. As DNA, the CDR3 is TGCAGTGCTAGTTTCAGGAATTCCTATAATTCACCCCTCCACTTT. Its protein product is CSASFRNSYNSPLHF.

This sequence joins TRBV13 and TRBJ1-6; 8 nucleotides agree with TRBD1. Germline CDR1 and CDR2: PRHDT and FYEKMQ (reference sequence). V lost 0 bases, J lost 10 bases, and 5 bases stayed unmatched. There are 15 residues in the CDR3. In DNA, the CDR3 is TGTGCCAGCAGCTTAGGCCAGGGGGCGGGATCACCCCTCCACTTT. Protein sequence: CASSLGQGAGSPLHF. Using reference TRBV13 and TRBJ1-6 for the parts outside the CDR3, the full variable domain is AAGVIQSPRHLIKEKRETATLKCYPIPRHDTVYWYQQGPGQDPQFLISFYEKMQSDKGSIPDRFSAQQFSDYHSELNMSSLELGDSALYFCASSLGQGAGSPLHFGNGTRLTVT.

The rearrangement uses TRBV5-1 and TRBJ2-7, with D unresolved. The germline V gene encodes CDR1 SGHRS and CDR2 YFSETQ. Trimming removed 1 base from V and 2 bases from J, with 13 bases in between. CDR3 size: 15 residues. CDR3 loop: CASSLSQALAYEQYF. CDR3 coding DNA: TGCGCCAGCAGCTTGAGTCAGGCCTTAGCCTACGAGCAGTACTTC.